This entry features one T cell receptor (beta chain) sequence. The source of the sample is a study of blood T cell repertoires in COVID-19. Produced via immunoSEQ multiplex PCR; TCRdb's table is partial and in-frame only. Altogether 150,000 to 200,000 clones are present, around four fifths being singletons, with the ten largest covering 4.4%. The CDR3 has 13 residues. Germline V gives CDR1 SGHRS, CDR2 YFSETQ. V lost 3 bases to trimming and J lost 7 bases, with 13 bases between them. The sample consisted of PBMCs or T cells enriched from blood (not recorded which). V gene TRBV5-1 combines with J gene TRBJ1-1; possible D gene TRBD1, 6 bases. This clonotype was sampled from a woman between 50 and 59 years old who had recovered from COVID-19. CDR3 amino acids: CASSSTGFGEAFF. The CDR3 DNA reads TGCGCCAGCAGCTCGACAGGTTTCGGTGAAGCTTTCTTT.